Listed here are 13 T cell receptor beta chains from one sample, sequenced in a study of graft-versus-host responses after intestinal transplantation. Produced via immunoSEQ multiplex PCR; TCRdb's table is partial and in-frame only. The sample contains roughly 110,000 clones, roughly 87% of which appear only once. Their cognate antigens are unknown. Sequenced here: unstimulated CD4+ T cells sorted from spleen or lymph node cells, sampled before transplant. These receptors were collected from a human donor who was the organ donor for an intestinal transplant.

The count of this clone is one. In DNA form, the CDR3 reads TGCGCCAGCAGCTTGGGGACTCTCCAAGAGACCCAGTACTTC. It yields the protein CASSLGTLQETQYF. The rearrangement links TRBV5-1 to TRBJ2-5; D is possibly TRBD2 (5 bases). The germline gives CDR1 SGHRS, CDR2 YFSETQ. Trimming pared 0 bases from V and 1 base from J, leaving 7 bases between. There are 14 residues in the CDR3.

The chain employs TRBV7-2 and TRBJ2-7; D may be TRBD1 (6 bases). Trimming took off 5 bases at V and 4 bases at J, with 21 bases between the two ends. The CDR3 consists of 16 residues. Germline lookup yields CDR1 SGHTA and CDR2 FQGNSA. DNA for the CDR3: TGTGCCAGCAGCCTAAAAGTGGGGCTAGACAGGTACGAGCAGTACTTC. This translates into CASSLKVGLDRYEQYF.

The CDR3: CASSLDPGRNTEAFF. The CDR3 DNA reads as TGTGCCAGCAGCTTGGATCCAGGGAGGAACACTGAAGCTTTCTTT. V gene TRBV5-6 combines with J gene TRBJ1-1, with TRBD1 as a possible D gene (5 bases). In germline, CDR1 is SGHDT, CDR2 YYEEEE. Trimming took 0 bases from V and 1 from J, leaving 10 bases between them. This CDR3 has 15 residues.

This chain uses TRBV4-2 with TRBJ2-3; 8 bases are a match to TRBD2. Unmatched junction bases numbered 5, after V lost 2 bases and J lost 4 bases. From germline, CDR1 is LGHNA and CDR2 YNFKEQ. The CDR3 is 15 amino acids. The CDR3 sequence: CASSQTGGPSDTQYF. In DNA form, the CDR3 reads TGTGCCAGCAGCCAAACGGGGGGGCCATCAGATACGCAGTATTTT.

The J gene is TRBJ1-6, the V gene TRBV30, with TRBD1 identical over 12 bases. The CDR3 has 15 residues. V was clipped by 0 bases and J by 8 bases; unmatched bases: 2. CDR1 and CDR2 from the germline V gene are GTSNPN and SVGIG (reference sequence). This CDR3 reads CAWSVGTGGYSPLHF. In DNA form, the CDR3 reads TGTGCCTGGAGTGTCGGGACAGGGGGCTATTCACCCCTCCACTTT.

The rearrangement joins TRBV27 to TRBJ1-3; the D gene is possibly TRBD1 (6 bases). The CDR3 sequence is 14 residues long. Germline-derived CDR1 and CDR2 are MNHEY and SMNVEV (reference sequence). Trimming pared 5 bases from V and 0 bases from J, leaving 8 bases between. In DNA form, the CDR3 reads TGTGCCAGCAGTAAACAGGGCTCTGGAAACACCATATATTTT. It translates to CASSKQGSGNTIYF.

This clone came up a few times. V usage is TRBV19 and J usage is TRBJ1-4; 8 nucleotides line up with TRBD1. V was pared by 4 bases and J by 5 bases, with 6 bases of the junction left unmatched. This CDR3 comprises 15 residues. CDR1 and CDR2 from the germline V gene are LNHDA and SQIVND (reference sequence). The CDR3 is CASSRQGSRNEKLFF. CDR3 bases: TGTGCCAGTAGTAGACAGGGGTCTCGGAATGAAAAACTGTTTTTT. The full variable domain, rest sourced from reference TRBV19 and TRBJ1-4, is DGGITQSPKYLFRKEGQNVTLSCEQNLNHDAMYWYRQDPGQGLRLIYYSQIVNDFQKGDIAEGYSVSREKKESFPLTVTSAQKNPTAFYLCASSRQGSRNEKLFFGSGTQLSVL.

The DNA for the CDR3 is TGTGCCAGCAGCCACTTAAGCAATCAGCCCCAGCATTTT. Its protein product is CASSHLSNQPQHF. This sequence joins TRBV6-1 and TRBJ1-5; no firm D call. Germline lookup yields CDR1 MNHNS and CDR2 SASEGT. CDR3 length: 13 amino acids. Trimming took off 6 bases at V and 1 base at J, with 7 bases between the two ends.

The CDR3 loop reads CASSGGRNTEAFF. CDR3 coding DNA: TGTGCCAGCTCAGGGGGGAGGAACACTGAAGCTTTCTTT. The chain recombines TRBV18 with TRBJ1-1; D is perhaps TRBD1 (5 bases). This CDR3 has 13 amino acids. Germline V gene data show CDR1 as KGHSH and CDR2 as LQKENI. Trimming cost V 5 bases and J 1 base, with 8 bases left between them.

The chain links TRBV5-4 to TRBJ1-5, with a weak D call TRBD1 (5 bases). Germline loops: CDR1 SGHNT, CDR2 YYREEE (reference sequence). V dropped 4 bases and J dropped 4 bases, with 12 bases sitting between them. This CDR3 has 14 amino acids. CDR3 sequence reads: CASSGGGPNQPQHF. The CDR3 DNA sequence: TGTGCCAGCAGCGGGGGAGGGCCGAATCAGCCCCAGCATTTT.

The chain couples TRBV7-2 to TRBJ2-7, with D maybe TRBD2 (6 bases). The CDR3 extends over 15 amino acids. Germline loops: CDR1 SGHTA, CDR2 FQGNSA. V dropped 5 bases and J dropped 3 bases, with 17 bases sitting between them. CDR3 loop: CASSISGVSNYEQYF. The CDR3 bases are TGTGCCAGCAGCATTAGCGGTGTATCGAACTACGAGCAGTACTTC.

This clone has a single count. The V call is TRBV9, the J call TRBJ1-1; D is perhaps TRBD1 (6 bases). The CDR3 loop spans 15 amino acids. Germline V gene sequence: CDR1 SGDLS, CDR2 YYNGEE. V gave up 4 bases and J gave up 0 bases, with 13 bases separating them. CDR3 residues: CASSPRQAMNTEAFF. CDR3 DNA: TGTGCCAGCAGCCCTAGACAGGCAATGAACACTGAAGCTTTCTTT.

The chain recombines TRBV5-4 with TRBJ2-3, with D unresolved. The V end was cut by 0 bases, the J end by 4 bases, with 9 bases between. The CDR3 totals 14 residues. The germline V gene encodes CDR1 SGHNT and CDR2 YYREEE (reference sequence). The CDR3 spells CASSLGFSPDTQYF. CDR3 coding DNA: TGTGCCAGCAGCTTGGGCTTTAGCCCAGATACGCAGTATTTT.